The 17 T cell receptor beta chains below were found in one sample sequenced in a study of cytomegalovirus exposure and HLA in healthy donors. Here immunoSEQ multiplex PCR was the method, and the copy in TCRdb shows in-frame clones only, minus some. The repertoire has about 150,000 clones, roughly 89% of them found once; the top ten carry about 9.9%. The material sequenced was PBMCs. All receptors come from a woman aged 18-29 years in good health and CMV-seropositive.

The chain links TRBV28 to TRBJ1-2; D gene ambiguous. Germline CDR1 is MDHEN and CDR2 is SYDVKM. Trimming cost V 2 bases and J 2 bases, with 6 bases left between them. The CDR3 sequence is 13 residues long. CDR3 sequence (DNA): TGTGCCAGCAGTTTAGAGTCGAACTATGGCTACACCTTC. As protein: CASSLESNYGYTF.

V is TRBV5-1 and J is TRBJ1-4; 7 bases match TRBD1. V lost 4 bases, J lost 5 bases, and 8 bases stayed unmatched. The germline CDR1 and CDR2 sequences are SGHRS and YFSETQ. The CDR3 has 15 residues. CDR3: CASSVVGTANEKLFF. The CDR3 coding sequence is TGCGCCAGCAGCGTGGTGGGGACAGCAAATGAAAAACTGTTTTTT.

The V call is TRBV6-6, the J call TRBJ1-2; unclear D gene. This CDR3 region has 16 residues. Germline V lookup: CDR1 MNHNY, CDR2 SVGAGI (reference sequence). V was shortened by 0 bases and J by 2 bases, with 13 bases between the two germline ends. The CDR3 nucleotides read TGTGCCAGCAGTTACTCGAGATCTACCTGGAACTATGGCTACACCTTC. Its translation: CASSYSRSTWNYGYTF.

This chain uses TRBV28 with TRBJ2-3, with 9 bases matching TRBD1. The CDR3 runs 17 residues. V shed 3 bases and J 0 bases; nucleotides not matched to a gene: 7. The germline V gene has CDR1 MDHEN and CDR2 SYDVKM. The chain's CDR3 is CASSFYGQGLSTDTQYF. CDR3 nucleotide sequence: TGTGCCAGCAGTTTCTACGGACAGGGGCTTAGCACAGATACGCAGTATTTT.

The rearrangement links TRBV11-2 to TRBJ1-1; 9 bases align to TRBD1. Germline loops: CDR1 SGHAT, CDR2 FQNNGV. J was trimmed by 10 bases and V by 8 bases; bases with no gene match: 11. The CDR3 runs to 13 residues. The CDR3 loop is CASLSPNRGRAFF. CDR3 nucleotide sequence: TGTGCCAGCCTCTCCCCCAACAGGGGGCGAGCTTTCTTT.

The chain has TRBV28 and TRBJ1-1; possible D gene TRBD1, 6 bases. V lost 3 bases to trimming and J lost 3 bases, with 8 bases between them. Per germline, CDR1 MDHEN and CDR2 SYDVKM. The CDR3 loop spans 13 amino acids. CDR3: CASSFRTDTEAFF. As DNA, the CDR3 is TGTGCCAGCAGTTTTCGGACAGACACTGAAGCTTTCTTT.

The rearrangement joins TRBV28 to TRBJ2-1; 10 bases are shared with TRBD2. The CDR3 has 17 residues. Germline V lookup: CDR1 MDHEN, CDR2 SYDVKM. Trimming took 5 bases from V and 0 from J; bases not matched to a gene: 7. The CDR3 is CASSTLAGTSSYNEQFF. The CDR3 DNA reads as TGTGCCAGCAGTACACTAGCGGGGACGAGCTCCTACAATGAGCAGTTCTTC.

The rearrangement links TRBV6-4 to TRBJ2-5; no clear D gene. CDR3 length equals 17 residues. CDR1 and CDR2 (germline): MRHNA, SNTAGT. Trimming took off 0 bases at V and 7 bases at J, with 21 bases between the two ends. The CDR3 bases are TGTGCCAGCAGTGACTCGGTCGCGCCAAGAGAGAGAAGGACCCAGTACTTC. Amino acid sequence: CASSDSVAPRERRTQYF.

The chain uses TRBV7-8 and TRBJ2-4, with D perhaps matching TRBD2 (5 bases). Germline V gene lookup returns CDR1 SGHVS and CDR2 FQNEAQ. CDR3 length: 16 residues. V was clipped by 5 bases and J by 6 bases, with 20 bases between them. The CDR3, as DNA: TGTGCCAGCAGCCCAGCGCTCCGGGAAGGAGGAAACATTCAGTACTTC. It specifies CASSPALREGGNIQYF. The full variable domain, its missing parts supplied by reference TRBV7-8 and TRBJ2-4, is GAGVSQSPRYKVAKRGQDVALRCDPISGHVSLFWYQQALGQGPEFLTYFQNEAQLDKSGLPSDRFFAERPEGSVSTLKIQRTQQEDSAVYLCASSPALREGGNIQYFGAGTRLSVL.

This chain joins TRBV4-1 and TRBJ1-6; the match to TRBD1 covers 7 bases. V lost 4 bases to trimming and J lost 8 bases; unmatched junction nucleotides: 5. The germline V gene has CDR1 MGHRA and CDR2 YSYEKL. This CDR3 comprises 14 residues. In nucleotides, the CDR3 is TGCGCCAGCAGCCTCCAGGGGGTTTATTCACCCCTCCACTTT. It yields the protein CASSLQGVYSPLHF.

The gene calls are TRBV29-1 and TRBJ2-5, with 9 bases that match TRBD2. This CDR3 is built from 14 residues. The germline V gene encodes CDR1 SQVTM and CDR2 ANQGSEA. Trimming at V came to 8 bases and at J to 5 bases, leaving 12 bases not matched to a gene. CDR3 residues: CSTTLAGRGETQYF. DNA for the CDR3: TGCAGCACGACTCTAGCGGGGAGAGGGGAGACCCAGTACTTC. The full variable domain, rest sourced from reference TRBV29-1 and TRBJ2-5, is SAVISQKPSRDICQRGTSLTIQCQVDSQVTMMFWYRQQPGQSLTLIATANQGSEATYESGFVIDKFPISRPNLTFSTLTVSNMSPEDSSIYLCSTTLAGRGETQYFGPGTRLLVL.

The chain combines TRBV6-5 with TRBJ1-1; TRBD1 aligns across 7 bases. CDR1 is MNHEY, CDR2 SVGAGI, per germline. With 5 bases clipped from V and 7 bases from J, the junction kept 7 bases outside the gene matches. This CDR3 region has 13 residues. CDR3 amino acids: CASSKRWDSEAFF. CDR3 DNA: TGTGCCAGCAGTAAACGCTGGGACAGTGAAGCTTTCTTT.

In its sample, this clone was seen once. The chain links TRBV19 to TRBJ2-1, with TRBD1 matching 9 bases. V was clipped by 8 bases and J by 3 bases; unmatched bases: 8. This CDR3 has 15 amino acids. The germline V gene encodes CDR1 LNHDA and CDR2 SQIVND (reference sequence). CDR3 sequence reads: CASVSTGGYYNEQFF. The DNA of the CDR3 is TGTGCCAGTGTTAGCACAGGGGGCTACTACAATGAGCAGTTCTTC.

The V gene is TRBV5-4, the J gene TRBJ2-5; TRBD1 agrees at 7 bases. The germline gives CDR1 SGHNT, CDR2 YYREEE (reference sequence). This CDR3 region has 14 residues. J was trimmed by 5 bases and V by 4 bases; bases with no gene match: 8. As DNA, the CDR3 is TGTGCCAGCAGCCTGATACAGGGGACCGAGACCCAGTACTTC. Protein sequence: CASSLIQGTETQYF. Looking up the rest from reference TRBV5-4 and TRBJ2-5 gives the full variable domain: ETGVTQSPTHLIKTRGQQVTLRCSSQSGHNTVSWYQQALGQGPQFIFQYYREEENGRGNFPPRFSGLQFPNYSSELNVNALELDDSALYLCASSLIQGTETQYFGPGTRLLVL.

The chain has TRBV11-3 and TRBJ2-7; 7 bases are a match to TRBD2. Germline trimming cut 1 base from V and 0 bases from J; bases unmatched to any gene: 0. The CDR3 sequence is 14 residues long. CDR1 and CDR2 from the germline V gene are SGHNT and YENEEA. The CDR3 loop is CASSLGGSSYEQYF. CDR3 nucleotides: TGTGCCAGCAGCTTAGGCGGGAGCTCCTACGAGCAGTACTTC.

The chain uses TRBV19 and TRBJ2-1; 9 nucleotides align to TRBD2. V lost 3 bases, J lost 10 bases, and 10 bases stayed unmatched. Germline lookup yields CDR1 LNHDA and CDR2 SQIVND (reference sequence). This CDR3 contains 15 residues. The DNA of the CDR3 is TGTGCCAGTAGTATTCGGGCAGCGGGGGGAGGGGAGCAGTTCTTC. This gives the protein CASSIRAAGGGEQFF.

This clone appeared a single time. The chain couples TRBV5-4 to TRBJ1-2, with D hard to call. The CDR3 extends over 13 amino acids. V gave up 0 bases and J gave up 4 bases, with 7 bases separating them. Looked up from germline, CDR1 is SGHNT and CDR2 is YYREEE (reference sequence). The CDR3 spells CASSLGGSYGYTF. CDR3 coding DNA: TGTGCCAGCAGCTTGGGAGGGTCCTATGGCTACACCTTC.